This T cell receptor (beta chain) derives from a study of molecular identifiers for immune sequencing clone quantification. With 6 bases clipped from V and 7 bases from J, the junction kept 5 bases outside the gene matches. The CDR3 consists of 12 residues. Germline V gene sequence: CDR1 MGHDK, CDR2 SYGVNS. In TCRdb, the PCR reads were re-called with MiXCR into one record per CDR3 protein. The data hold 600,000 to 650,000 distinct CDR3 sequences, with 15% to 20% observed a single time. In this sample, this clonotype turned up many times. The V call is TRBV25-1, the J call TRBJ1-1; 7 nucleotides match TRBD1. Material for sequencing was naive CD8+ T cells from blood, with Jurkat cell RNA spiked in. Documented subset: FACS-sorted CD8+CD4-CCR7+CD45RA+ naive T cells. This receptor was taken from a human donor in good health. Some libraries in this study had Jurkat cell RNA spiked in. The CDR3 bases are TGTGCCAGCAGACTAACAGGGGATGAAGCTTTCTTT. The encoded protein is CASRLTGDEAFF.